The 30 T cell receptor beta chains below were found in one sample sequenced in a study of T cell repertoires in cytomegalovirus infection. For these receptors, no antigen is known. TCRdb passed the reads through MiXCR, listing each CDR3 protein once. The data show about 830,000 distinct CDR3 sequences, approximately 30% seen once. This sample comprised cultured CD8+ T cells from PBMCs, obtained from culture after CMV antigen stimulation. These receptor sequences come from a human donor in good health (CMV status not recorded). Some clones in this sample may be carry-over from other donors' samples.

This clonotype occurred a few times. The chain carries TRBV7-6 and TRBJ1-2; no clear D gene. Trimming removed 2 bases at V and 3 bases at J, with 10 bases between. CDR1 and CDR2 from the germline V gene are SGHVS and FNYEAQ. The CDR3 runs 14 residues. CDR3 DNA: TGTGCCAGCAGCTTATTTGGAAGGGACTATGGCTACACCTTC. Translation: CASSLFGRDYGYTF.

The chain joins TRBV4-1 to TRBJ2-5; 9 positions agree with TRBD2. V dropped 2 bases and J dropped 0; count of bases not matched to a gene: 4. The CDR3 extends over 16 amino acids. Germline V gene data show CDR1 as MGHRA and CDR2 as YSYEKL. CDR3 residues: CASSQLAGMYQETQYF. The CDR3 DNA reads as TGCGCCAGCAGCCAACTAGCGGGGATGTACCAAGAGACCCAGTACTTC.

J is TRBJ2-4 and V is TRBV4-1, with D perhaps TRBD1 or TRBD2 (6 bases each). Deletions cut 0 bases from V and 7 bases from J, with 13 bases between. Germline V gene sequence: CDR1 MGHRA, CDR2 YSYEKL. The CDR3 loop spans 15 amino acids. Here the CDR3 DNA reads TGCGCCAGCAGCCAAGAATGGGGGGCCGGGAACATTCAGTACTTC. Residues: CASSQEWGAGNIQYF.

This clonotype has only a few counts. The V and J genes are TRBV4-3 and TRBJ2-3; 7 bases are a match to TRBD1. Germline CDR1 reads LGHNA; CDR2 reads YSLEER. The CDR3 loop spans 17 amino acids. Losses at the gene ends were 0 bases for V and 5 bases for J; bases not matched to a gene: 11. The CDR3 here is CASSQDTETGFKDTQYF. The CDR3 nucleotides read TGCGCCAGCAGCCAAGATACAGAGACAGGGTTTAAAGATACGCAGTATTTT.

CDR3 amino acids: CASSEGPEAFF. The CDR3 nucleotides are TGTGCCAGCAGCGAGGGCCCTGAAGCTTTCTTT. The chain joins TRBV7-9 to TRBJ1-1; unclear D gene. Between the trimmed V and J ends, which lost 5 bases and 6 bases, there was a span of 7 bases. CDR1 is SEHNR, CDR2 FQNEAQ, per germline (reference sequence). The CDR3 length is 11 residues.

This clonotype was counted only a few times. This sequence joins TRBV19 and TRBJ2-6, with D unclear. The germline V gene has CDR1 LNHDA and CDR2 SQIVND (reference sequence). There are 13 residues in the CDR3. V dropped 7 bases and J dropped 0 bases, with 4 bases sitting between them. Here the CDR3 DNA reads TGTGCCAGTACTCGCTCTGGGGCCAACGTCCTGACTTTC. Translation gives CASTRSGANVLTF.

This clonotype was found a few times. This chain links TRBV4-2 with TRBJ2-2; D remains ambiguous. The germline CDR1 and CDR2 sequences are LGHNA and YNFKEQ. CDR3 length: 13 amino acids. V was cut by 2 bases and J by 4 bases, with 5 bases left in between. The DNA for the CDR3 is TGTGCCAGCAGCCAACCAAGCACCGGGGAGCTGTTTTTT. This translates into CASSQPSTGELFF.

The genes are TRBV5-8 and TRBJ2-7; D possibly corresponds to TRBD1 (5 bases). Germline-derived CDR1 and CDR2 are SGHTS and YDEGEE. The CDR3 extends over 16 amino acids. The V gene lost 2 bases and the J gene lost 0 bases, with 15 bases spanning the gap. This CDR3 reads CASSFQFQGSSYEQYV. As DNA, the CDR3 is TGTGCCAGCAGCTTTCAATTCCAGGGTAGCTCCTACGAGCAGTACGTC.

CDR3 residues: CASSYSNSQGPTDTQYF. The DNA of the CDR3 is TGTGCCAGCAGTTACTCGAATTCTCAGGGGCCCACAGATACGCAGTATTTT. The rearrangement joins TRBV6-5 to TRBJ2-3; D is perhaps TRBD1 (6 bases). The CDR3 extends over 17 amino acids. From germline, CDR1 is MNHEY and CDR2 SVGAGI. Trimming left V 0 bases short and J 2 bases short, with 15 bases between.

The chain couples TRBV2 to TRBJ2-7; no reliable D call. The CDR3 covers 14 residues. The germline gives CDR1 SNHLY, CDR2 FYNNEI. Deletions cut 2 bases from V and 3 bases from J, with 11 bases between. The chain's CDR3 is CASSEYGEGYEQYF. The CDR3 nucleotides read TGTGCCAGCAGTGAATATGGGGAAGGCTACGAGCAGTACTTC.

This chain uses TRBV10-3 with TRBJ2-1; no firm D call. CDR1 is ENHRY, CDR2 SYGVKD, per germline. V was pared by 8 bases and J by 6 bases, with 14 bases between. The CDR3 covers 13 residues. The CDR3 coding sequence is TGTGCCATCCGTGGGGTGTATAGCAATGAGCAGTTCTTC. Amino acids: CAIRGVYSNEQFF.

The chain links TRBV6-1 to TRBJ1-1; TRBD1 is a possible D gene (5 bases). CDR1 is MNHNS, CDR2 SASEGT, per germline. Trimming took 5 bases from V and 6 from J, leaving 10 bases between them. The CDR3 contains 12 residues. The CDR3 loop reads CASSFGAPEAFF. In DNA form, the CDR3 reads TGTGCCAGCAGTTTTGGGGCCCCTGAAGCTTTCTTT.

For the CDR3, the DNA is TGTGCCAGCACCCTCACCGGGACAGGGGATGACTACACCTTC. Translated, it gives CASTLTGTGDDYTF. The chain links TRBV7-9 to TRBJ1-2, with 10 bases lining up with TRBD1. This CDR3 comprises 14 residues. Germline V CDR1 and CDR2: SEHNR, FQNEAQ (reference sequence). The trim removed 7 bases at V and 10 bases at J, leaving 12 bases unmatched.

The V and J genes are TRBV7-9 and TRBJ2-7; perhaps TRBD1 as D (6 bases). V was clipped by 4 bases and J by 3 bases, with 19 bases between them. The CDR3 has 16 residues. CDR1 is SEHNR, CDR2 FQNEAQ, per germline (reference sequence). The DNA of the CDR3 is TGTGCCAGCAGCTCCTCGGGACAAGGGGCATACTACGAGCAGTACTTC. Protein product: CASSSSGQGAYYEQYF.

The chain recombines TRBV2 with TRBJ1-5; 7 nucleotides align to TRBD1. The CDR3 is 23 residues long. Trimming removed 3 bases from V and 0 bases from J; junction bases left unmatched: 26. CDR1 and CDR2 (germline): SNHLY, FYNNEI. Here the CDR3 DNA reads TGTGCCAGCAGTGAGGGGGCAGGGGTTTTCCCCAACAGGGGATTGTATAGCAATCAGCCCCAGCATTTT. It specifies CASSEGAGVFPNRGLYSNQPQHF.

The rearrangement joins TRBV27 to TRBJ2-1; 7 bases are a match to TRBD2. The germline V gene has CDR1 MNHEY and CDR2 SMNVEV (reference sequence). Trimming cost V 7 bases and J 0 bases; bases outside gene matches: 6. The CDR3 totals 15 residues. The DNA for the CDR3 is TGTGCCAGCATGAGGCGGGGGAGCTCCTACAATGAGCAGTTCTTC. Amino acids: CASMRRGSSYNEQFF.

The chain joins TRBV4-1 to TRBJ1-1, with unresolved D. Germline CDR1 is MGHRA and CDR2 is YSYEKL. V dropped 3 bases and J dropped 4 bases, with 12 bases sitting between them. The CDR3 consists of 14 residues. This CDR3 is CASSQESAGTEAFF. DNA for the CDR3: TGCGCCAGCAGCCAGGAGAGTGCAGGCACTGAAGCTTTCTTT.

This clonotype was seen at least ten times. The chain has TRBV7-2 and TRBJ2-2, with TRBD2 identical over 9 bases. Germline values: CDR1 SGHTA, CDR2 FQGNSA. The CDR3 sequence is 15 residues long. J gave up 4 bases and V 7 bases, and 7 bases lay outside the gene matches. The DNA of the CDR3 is TGTGCCAGCAACCCTAGCGGGGCGGTCACCGGGGAGCTGTTTTTT. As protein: CASNPSGAVTGELFF.

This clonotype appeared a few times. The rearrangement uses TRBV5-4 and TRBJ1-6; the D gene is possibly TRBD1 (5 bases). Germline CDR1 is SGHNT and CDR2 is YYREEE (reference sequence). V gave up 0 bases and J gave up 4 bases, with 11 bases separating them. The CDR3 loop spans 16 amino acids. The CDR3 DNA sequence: TGTGCCAGCAGCTTGGACGGGGGTGTTTATAATTCACCCCTCCACTTT. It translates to CASSLDGGVYNSPLHF.

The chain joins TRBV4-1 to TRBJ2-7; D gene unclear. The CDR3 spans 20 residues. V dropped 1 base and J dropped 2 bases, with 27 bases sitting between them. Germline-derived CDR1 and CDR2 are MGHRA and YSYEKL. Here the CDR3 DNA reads TGCGCCAGCAGCCAAGGGCCCAGAAAGGTTGGAGATGGATGGGCCTACGAGCAGTACTTC. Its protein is CASSQGPRKVGDGWAYEQYF.

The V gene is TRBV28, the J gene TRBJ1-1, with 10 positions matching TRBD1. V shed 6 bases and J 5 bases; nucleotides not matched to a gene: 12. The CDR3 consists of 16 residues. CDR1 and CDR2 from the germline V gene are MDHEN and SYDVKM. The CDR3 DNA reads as TGTGCCAGCAGCTATTCAACCGGGACAGGGGTGACTGAAGCTTTCTTT. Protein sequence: CASSYSTGTGVTEAFF.

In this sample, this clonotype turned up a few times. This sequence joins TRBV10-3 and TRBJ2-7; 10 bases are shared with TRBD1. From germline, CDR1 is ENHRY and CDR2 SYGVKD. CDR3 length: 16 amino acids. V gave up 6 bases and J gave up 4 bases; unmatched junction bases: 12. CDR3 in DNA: TGTGCCATCAGCCGAACCTCGGACAGGGGGGGTTACGAGCAGTACGTC. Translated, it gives CAISRTSDRGGYEQYV.

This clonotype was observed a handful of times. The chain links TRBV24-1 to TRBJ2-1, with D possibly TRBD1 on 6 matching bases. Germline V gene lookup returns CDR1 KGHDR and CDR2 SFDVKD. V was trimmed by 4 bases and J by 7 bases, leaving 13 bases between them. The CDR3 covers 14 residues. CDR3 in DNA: TGTGCCACCAGTGAGTTAGGGGGTGGAAATGAGCAGTTCTTC. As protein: CATSELGGGNEQFF.

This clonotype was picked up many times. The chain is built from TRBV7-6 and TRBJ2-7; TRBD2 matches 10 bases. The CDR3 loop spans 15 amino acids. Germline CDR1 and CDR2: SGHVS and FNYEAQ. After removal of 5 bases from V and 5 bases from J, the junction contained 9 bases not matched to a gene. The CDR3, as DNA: TGTGCCAGCAGCCCATGGGCTAGCGGGGGCCACGAGCAGTACTTC. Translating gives CASSPWASGGHEQYF.

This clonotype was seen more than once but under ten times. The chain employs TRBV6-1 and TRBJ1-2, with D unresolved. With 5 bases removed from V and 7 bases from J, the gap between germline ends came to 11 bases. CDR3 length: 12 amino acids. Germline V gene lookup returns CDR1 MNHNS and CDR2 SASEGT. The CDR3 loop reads CASSSPTLGYTF. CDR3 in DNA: TGTGCCAGCAGTTCACCGACACTTGGCTACACCTTC.

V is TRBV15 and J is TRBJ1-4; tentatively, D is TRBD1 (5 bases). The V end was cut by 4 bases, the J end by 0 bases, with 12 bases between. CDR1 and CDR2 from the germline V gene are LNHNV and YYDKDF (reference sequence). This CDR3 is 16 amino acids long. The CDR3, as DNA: TGTGCCACCAGCACGCCTACAGGATCAACTAATGAAAAACTGTTTTTT. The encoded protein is CATSTPTGSTNEKLFF.

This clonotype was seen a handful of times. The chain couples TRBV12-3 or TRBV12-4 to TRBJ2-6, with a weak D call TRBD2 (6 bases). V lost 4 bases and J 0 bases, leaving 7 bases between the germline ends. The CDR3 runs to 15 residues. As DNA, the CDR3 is TGTGCCAGCAGTTCGGGGGACTCTGGGGCCAACGTCCTGACTTTC. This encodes CASSSGDSGANVLTF.

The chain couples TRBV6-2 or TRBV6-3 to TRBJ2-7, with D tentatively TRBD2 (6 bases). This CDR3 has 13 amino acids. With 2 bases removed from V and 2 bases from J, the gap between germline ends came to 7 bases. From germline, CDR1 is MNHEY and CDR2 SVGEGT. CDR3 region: CASSYGEAYEQYV. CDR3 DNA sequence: TGTGCCAGCAGTTACGGGGAGGCCTACGAGCAGTACGTC.

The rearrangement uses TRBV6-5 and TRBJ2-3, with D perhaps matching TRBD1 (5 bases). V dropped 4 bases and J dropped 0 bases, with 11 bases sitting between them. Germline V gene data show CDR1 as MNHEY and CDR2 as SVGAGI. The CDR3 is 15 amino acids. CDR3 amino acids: CASSWTQASTDTQYF. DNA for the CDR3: TGTGCCAGCAGTTGGACACAGGCTAGCACAGATACGCAGTATTTT.

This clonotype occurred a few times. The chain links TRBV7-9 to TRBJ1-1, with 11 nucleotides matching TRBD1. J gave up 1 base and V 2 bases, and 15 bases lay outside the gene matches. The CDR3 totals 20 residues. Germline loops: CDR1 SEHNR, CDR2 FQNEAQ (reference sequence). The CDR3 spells CASSLPSRTGGHQRNTEAFF. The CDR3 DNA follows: TGTGCCAGCAGCTTACCGAGCAGGACAGGGGGCCACCAACGGAACACTGAAGCTTTCTTT.